A single sample is the source of the 26 T cell receptor beta chains below, sequenced in a study of cytomegalovirus exposure and HLA in healthy donors. The PCR made use of 60 Vbeta and 13 Jbeta primers. Assay used: immunoSEQ multiplex PCR; TCRdb lists only in-frame clones, some missing. The data hold fewer than 70,000 clones, with roughly 67% observed a single time. Sequencing was done on a sample of PBMCs. These receptors originate from a man aged 45-65 years in good health and CMV-seronegative.

The chain is built from TRBV30 and TRBJ1-2; 9 bases align to TRBD1. The germline V gene encodes CDR1 GTSNPN and CDR2 SVGIG (reference sequence). Losses at the gene ends were 0 bases for V and 6 bases for J; bases not matched to a gene: 14. This CDR3 comprises 17 residues. In nucleotides, the CDR3 is TGTGCCTGGAGTGTAGAAGGGACAGGGATCTATGGGGATGGCTACACCTTC. It yields the protein CAWSVEGTGIYGDGYTF.

The V and J genes are TRBV2 and TRBJ2-7; a possible D gene is TRBD2 (6 bases). Germline V gene sequence: CDR1 SNHLY, CDR2 FYNNEI. V shed 6 bases and J shed 0 bases, with 12 bases lying between them. This CDR3 contains 14 residues. CDR3 protein: CASRREEASYEQYF. Here the CDR3 DNA reads TGTGCCAGCAGGCGGGAAGAGGCCTCCTACGAGCAGTACTTC. The variable domain in full, completed from reference TRBV2 and TRBJ2-7, reads EPEVTQTPSHQVTQMGQEVILRCVPISNHLYFYWYRQILGQKVEFLVSFYNNEISEKSEIFDDQFSVERPDGSNFTLKIRSTKLEDSAMYFCASRREEASYEQYFGPGTRLTVT.

The chain uses TRBV5-1 and TRBJ2-3; D gene uncertain. Germline V gives CDR1 SGHRS, CDR2 YFSETQ. V gave up 2 bases and J gave up 2 bases, with 9 bases separating them. The CDR3 runs to 14 residues. The CDR3 here is CASSFASFTDTQYF. In DNA form, the CDR3 reads TGCGCCAGCAGCTTCGCGTCATTCACAGATACGCAGTATTTT.

The rearrangement joins TRBV5-6 to TRBJ1-5; TRBD1 matches 8 bases. J lost 3 bases, V lost 0 bases, and 2 bases had no gene match. The CDR3 extends over 15 amino acids. The germline V gene has CDR1 SGHDT and CDR2 YYEEEE. CDR3 loop: CASSLGRGHNQPQHF. DNA for the CDR3: TGTGCCAGCAGCTTGGGCAGGGGGCACAATCAGCCCCAGCATTTT.

CDR3 nucleotide sequence: TGTGCCGGGGGACAGGGGGCTAATTCACCCCTCCACTTT. It translates to CAGGQGANSPLHF. The V gene is TRBV19, the J gene TRBJ1-6; 12 nucleotides match TRBD1. Germline CDR1 and CDR2: LNHDA and SQIVND (reference sequence). Trimming took 11 bases from V and 6 from J; bases not matched to a gene: 2. The CDR3 has 13 residues.

The chain couples TRBV2 to TRBJ2-7, with D perhaps matching TRBD1 (6 bases). The V end lost 4 bases, the J end lost 6 bases, and 19 bases lay between the germline ends. CDR3 length: 15 residues. Germline assignment: CDR1 SNHLY and CDR2 FYNNEI. The CDR3 region has the DNA TGTGCCAGCAGTGCAAGGGACATCGAGGGTGGCGAGCAGTACTTC. Encoded protein: CASSARDIEGGEQYF.

The V and J genes are TRBV15 and TRBJ1-2; 9 bases match TRBD1. The CDR3 sequence is 15 residues long. Germline values: CDR1 LNHNV, CDR2 YYDKDF (reference sequence). The J segment lost 7 bases and the V segment lost 4 bases, leaving 10 bases of the junction unmatched. The CDR3 bases are TGTGCCACCAGCACACAGGGGGCTCGGGTGCGTGGCTACACCTTC. As protein: CATSTQGARVRGYTF.

The chain combines TRBV7-2 with TRBJ2-1, with D tentatively TRBD2 (7 bases). Germline-derived CDR1 and CDR2 are SGHTA and FQGNSA. V was shortened by 5 bases and J by 6 bases, with 17 bases between the two germline ends. This CDR3 has 15 amino acids. CDR3 amino acids: CASSRGGSPGNEQFF. The CDR3 region has the DNA TGTGCCAGCAGCAGGGGGGGCAGCCCCGGCAATGAGCAGTTCTTC. Drawing the rest from reference TRBV7-2 and TRBJ2-1, the complete variable domain is GAGVSQSPSNKVTEKGKDVELRCDPISGHTALYWYRQSLGQGLEFLIYFQGNSAPDKSGLPSDRFSAERTGGSVSTLTIQRTQQEDSAVYLCASSRGGSPGNEQFFGPGTRLTVL.

This clone was found a few times. V gene TRBV9 combines with J gene TRBJ1-2, with D tentatively TRBD1 (5 bases). The length of the CDR3 is 14 residues. V shed 1 base and J shed 7 bases, with 14 bases lying between them. The V gene's germline CDR1 is SGDLS and CDR2 YYNGEE. The DNA for the CDR3 is TGTGCCAGCAGCGTATCCGACAGCTGGGCTGGCTACACCTTC. Residues: CASSVSDSWAGYTF.

The V call is TRBV5-8, the J call TRBJ2-7, with D unclear. V was trimmed by 2 bases and J by 2 bases, leaving 5 bases between them. The CDR3 is made up of 12 amino acids. Germline CDR1 and CDR2: SGHTS and YDEGEE. The CDR3 nucleotides read TGTGCCAGCAGCTTCACGGCCTACGAGCAGTACTTC. It codes for CASSFTAYEQYF.

This clone has more than one count but fewer than ten. The chain combines TRBV9 with TRBJ2-3, with D perhaps TRBD1 (5 bases). The CDR3 is 15 amino acids. CDR1 is SGDLS, CDR2 YYNGEE, per germline. V shed 4 bases and J shed 1 base, with 13 bases lying between them. The DNA of the CDR3 is TGTGCCAGCAGCTCGATAGGGGCGGGCACAGATACGCAGTATTTT. It yields the protein CASSSIGAGTDTQYF.

This clone occurred a few times. The V and J genes are TRBV10-1 and TRBJ2-5; the D gene is possibly TRBD2 (6 bases). Germline lookup yields CDR1 WNHNN and CDR2 SYGVQD (reference sequence). The length of the CDR3 is 13 residues. Trimming cost V 8 bases and J 2 bases, with 12 bases left between them. CDR3 nucleotide sequence: TGCGCCAGCGGAGGGACGGTACAAGAGACCCAGTACTTC. Its translation is CASGGTVQETQYF.

The chain joins TRBV10-3 to TRBJ2-2, with D tentatively TRBD1 (6 bases). Trimming removed 0 bases from V and 5 bases from J, with 19 bases in between. This CDR3 is built from 18 residues. Looked up from germline, CDR1 is ENHRY and CDR2 is SYGVKD. The CDR3 loop reads CAISESGGGWSLTGELFF. DNA for the CDR3: TGTGCCATCAGTGAGTCAGGGGGTGGATGGAGCTTGACCGGGGAGCTGTTTTTT.

V gene TRBV9 combines with J gene TRBJ2-5; 9 nucleotides agree with TRBD2. Looked up from germline, CDR1 is SGDLS and CDR2 is YYNGEE. The CDR3 extends over 16 amino acids. V was clipped by 0 bases and J by 2 bases; unmatched bases: 5. CDR3 DNA: TGTGCCAGCAGCGTAGGGGAGCGGGGGGCGCAAGAGACCCAGTACTTC. This codes for CASSVGERGAQETQYF.

The rearrangement links TRBV4-2 to TRBJ1-6; TRBD1 aligns across 10 bases. V lost 0 bases and J lost 8; bases outside the gene matches: 1. Looked up from germline, CDR1 is LGHNA and CDR2 is YNFKEQ. The CDR3 extends over 15 amino acids. The DNA for the CDR3 is TGTGCCAGCAGCCAAGAGACAGGGGGCCATTCACCCCTCCACTTT. It translates to CASSQETGGHSPLHF.

This chain uses TRBV9 with TRBJ2-5; 15 bases are shared with TRBD2. CDR1 and CDR2 (germline): SGDLS, YYNGEE. There are 20 residues in the CDR3. V shed 4 bases and J 2 bases; nucleotides not matched to a gene: 15. Written as DNA, the CDR3 is TGTGCCAGCAGCCTCCGCAGGACTAGCGGGGGGGCCGAATCTCAAGAGACCCAGTACTTC. This gives the protein CASSLRRTSGGAESQETQYF.

This clone has only a few counts. The chain employs TRBV19 and TRBJ1-1; tentative D call: TRBD1 (6 bases). Germline CDR1 LNHDA, CDR2 SQIVND (reference sequence). This CDR3 region has 13 residues. Trimming stripped 5 bases from V and 6 bases from J, with 13 bases between. The CDR3 DNA follows: TGTGCCAGTAGTGCAACAGGGTTCTCTGAAGCTTTCTTT. Its translation is CASSATGFSEAFF.

V gene TRBV27 combines with J gene TRBJ2-7; maybe TRBD1 (5 bases). The CDR3 sequence is 14 residues long. Per the germline V gene, CDR1 is MNHEY and CDR2 is SMNVEV (reference sequence). V shed 5 bases and J shed 5 bases, with 16 bases lying between them. The CDR3 DNA is TGTGCCAGCAGTAGGAATGGCAGGGTCAACGAGCAGTACTTC. It codes for CASSRNGRVNEQYF.

This chain links TRBV11-2 with TRBJ2-1; 8 nucleotides match TRBD2. J gave up 1 base and V 1 base, and 6 bases lay outside the gene matches. The CDR3 is made up of 17 amino acids. Germline V gives CDR1 SGHAT, CDR2 FQNNGV. CDR3 nucleotide sequence: TGTGCCAGCAGCTTAGGGAGGACGGGGGGGTCCTACAATGAGCAGTTCTTC. Translation: CASSLGRTGGSYNEQFF.

This chain links TRBV5-1 with TRBJ2-1, with D unclear. Deletions cut 0 bases from V and 4 bases from J, with 11 bases between. CDR1 is SGHRS, CDR2 YFSETQ, per germline. CDR3 length equals 15 residues. Here the CDR3 reads CASSLESHRYNEQFF. Here the CDR3 DNA reads TGCGCCAGCAGCTTGGAAAGTCACAGATACAATGAGCAGTTCTTC.

This clone was detected only a few times. This sequence joins TRBV6-1 and TRBJ1-4; 10 nucleotides match TRBD1. Trimming removed 2 bases from V and 14 bases from J; junction bases left unmatched: 14. Germline V gene data show CDR1 as MNHNS and CDR2 as SASEGT. The length of the CDR3 is 16 residues. CDR3 protein: CASSESPDRGGERLFF. DNA for the CDR3: TGTGCCAGCAGTGAAAGCCCGGACAGGGGGGGAGAGCGCCTGTTTTTT.

Only a few counts were recorded for this clone. The germline gene is not matched at one end of the junction; a read error may be the cause. Other DNA sequences in this sample translate to the same CDR3. This chain connects TRBV5-1 to TRBJ2-7, with 10 positions matching TRBD1. This CDR3 comprises 17 residues. The germline V gene has CDR1 SGHRS and CDR2 YFSETQ. The CDR3 spells CASSSGTTGGLSYEQYF. The CDR3 DNA reads TGCGCCAGTAGCTCGGGGACGACAGGGGGCCTCTCCTACGAGCAGTACTTC.

The chain couples TRBV11-2 to TRBJ1-4; perhaps TRBD1 as D (5 bases). V was trimmed by 2 bases and J by 10 bases, leaving 14 bases between them. CDR3 length equals 14 residues. The germline CDR1 and CDR2 sequences are SGHAT and FQNNGV. CDR3 region: CASSLRSGPRKLFF. The CDR3 bases are TGTGCCAGCAGCTTACGGTCAGGGCCCCGAAAACTGTTTTTT.

The V gene is TRBV30, the J gene TRBJ2-1; D may be TRBD1 (7 bases). The length of the CDR3 is 14 residues. CDR1 is GTSNPN and CDR2 is SVGIG in the germline V gene (reference sequence). V was clipped by 5 bases and J by 9 bases, with 20 bases between them. The CDR3 is CAWGGTAVITEQFF. The CDR3 region has the DNA TGTGCCTGGGGGGGGACAGCAGTGATTACTGAGCAGTTCTTC.

The genes are TRBV14 and TRBJ2-5; D ambiguous. Looked up from germline, CDR1 is SGHDN and CDR2 is FVKESK. The ends were cut back, 1 base at V and 4 bases at J, with 13 bases in the middle. There are 15 residues in the CDR3. In DNA form, the CDR3 reads TGTGCCAGCAGCCAAGCCCTAGTGAGCCGAGAGACCCAGTACTTC. Protein sequence: CASSQALVSRETQYF.

The V gene is TRBV10-3, the J gene TRBJ1-2, with D perhaps matching TRBD1 (5 bases). The CDR3 runs 12 residues. Trimming left V 8 bases short and J 5 bases short, with 12 bases between. Per germline, CDR1 ENHRY and CDR2 SYGVKD. For the CDR3, the DNA is TGTGCCATCTCAGGGCTGGAATATGGCTACACCTTC. Its translation: CAISGLEYGYTF.